This passage covers 8 T cell receptor beta chains from one sample sequenced in a study of CD4+ T cells in melanoma. Some clones are missing from TCRdb's copy, which holds only in-frame ones; the method was immunoSEQ multiplex PCR. The top ten hold over 15% of the sample, which has 12,000 to 15,000 clones, around 68% seen once. Material: cells from a culture (not recorded whether cultured in vitro). The receptors were sampled from a human donor with melanoma.

For this clone: This sample also contains other DNA sequences that code for the same CDR3. The J gene is TRBJ1-2, the V gene TRBV28; D remains ambiguous. The CDR3 covers 12 residues. CDR1 is MDHEN, CDR2 SYDVKM, per germline. V was clipped by 5 bases and J by 4 bases, with 8 bases between them. In nucleotides, the CDR3 is TGTGCCAGCAGTCTCCGTCTCTATGGCTACACCTTC. It translates to CASSLRLYGYTF.

The V gene is TRBV6-6, the J gene TRBJ1-5; maybe TRBD1 (6 bases). The V end was cut by 2 bases, the J end by 0 bases, with 11 bases between. CDR3 length equals 16 residues. Germline CDR1 and CDR2: MNHNY and SVGAGI (reference sequence). CDR3 DNA: TGTGCCAGCAGTTACAAGGGGGGTAATAGCAATCAGCCCCAGCATTTT. Encoded protein: CASSYKGGNSNQPQHF.

The chain joins TRBV6-6 to TRBJ1-1; no clear D. Per germline, CDR1 MNHNY and CDR2 SVGAGI (reference sequence). Trimming cost V 7 bases and J 5 bases, with 17 bases left between them. This CDR3 comprises 14 residues. The CDR3 spells CASIQDPGRTEAFF. As DNA, the CDR3 is TGTGCCAGCATCCAGGACCCTGGGAGGACTGAAGCTTTCTTT.

This clone appeared a few times. This chain uses TRBV7-9 with TRBJ1-6; D remains ambiguous. The V gene lost 4 bases and the J gene lost 8 bases, with 9 bases spanning the gap. CDR1 is SEHNR and CDR2 is FQNEAQ in the germline V gene (reference sequence). CDR3 length: 13 amino acids. The CDR3 sequence is CASSSRWDSPLHF. DNA for the CDR3: TGTGCCAGCAGCTCTAGGTGGGATTCACCCCTCCACTTT.

This clone has more than one count but fewer than ten. The V gene is TRBV7-9, the J gene TRBJ1-4, with TRBD1 matching 8 bases. The germline gives CDR1 SEHNR, CDR2 FQNEAQ (reference sequence). V gave up 5 bases and J gave up 7 bases; unmatched junction bases: 9. The CDR3 totals 15 residues. CDR3 in DNA: TGTGCCAGCAGCCCACAGACAGGGGTCGGTGAAAAACTGTTTTTT. This gives the protein CASSPQTGVGEKLFF.

The chain is built from TRBV7-8 and TRBJ1-2; D ambiguous. The V end lost 3 bases, the J end lost 3 bases, and 11 bases lay between the germline ends. This CDR3 has 14 residues. Per germline, CDR1 SGHVS and CDR2 FQNEAQ. CDR3 region: CASSFREGHYGYTF. The DNA of the CDR3 is TGTGCCAGCAGCTTTAGAGAGGGCCACTATGGCTACACCTTC.

The chain has TRBV6-1 and TRBJ1-1; 9 bases map to TRBD1. Per germline, CDR1 MNHNS and CDR2 SASEGT. The V gene end was trimmed by 5 bases and the J gene end by 11 bases; junction bases not matched to a gene: 12. This CDR3 has 14 residues. CDR3 sequence reads: CASSYPGTGNEAFF. The CDR3 nucleotides read TGTGCCAGCAGTTATCCCGGGACAGGGAACGAGGCTTTCTTT.

J is TRBJ1-2 and V is TRBV7-2; a weak D match, TRBD1 (5 bases). CDR1 and CDR2 (germline): SGHTA, FQGNSA. Between the trimmed V and J ends, which lost 1 base and 8 bases, there was a span of 17 bases. This CDR3 has 15 residues. CDR3 in amino acids: CASSLDIMGRGGYTF. The CDR3 bases are TGTGCCAGCAGCTTAGATATCATGGGACGAGGGGGCTACACCTTC.